This is a list of T cell receptor beta chains from one sample in a study of shared clonotypes between healthy human individuals. TCRdb's table, derived via immunoSEQ multiplex PCR, lists solely in-frame clones and lacks some. Among about 610,000 clones, roughly 97% were seen once, and the ten largest hold around 0.058%. Sequencing used naive CD4+ T cells sorted from blood. The receptors come from a woman under 40 in good health. Each CDR3 is given with its conserved first and last residue. D genes are given only for firm matches. Size is omitted from some rows. Given values are once, few, many or a class for expanded clones.

>NA|TRBJ2-3|TRBV19|NA
CASSIGDSGTDTQYF
TGTGCCAGTAGTATTGGGGATAGCGGCACAGATACGCAGTATTTT
>NA|TRBJ1-4|TRBV30|NA
CVVTWGHSEKLFF
TGTGTCGTGACCTGGGGGCATAGTGAAAAACTGTTTTTT
>NA|TRBJ2-7|TRBV9|NA
CASSVVSLVGEQYF
TGTGCCAGCAGCGTAGTAAGTCTAGTCGGCGAGCAGTACTTC
>TRBD2|TRBJ2-3|TRBV11-2|NA
CASSTLAGAGDTQYF
TGTGCCAGCAGCACCCTAGCGGGAGCTGGAGATACGCAGTATTTT
>TRBD2|TRBJ2-7|TRBV15|NA
CATSRDGTSGSHEQYF
TGTGCCACCAGCAGAGATGGGACTAGCGGGAGCCACGAGCAGTACTTC
>NA|TRBJ2-2|TRBV7-2|NA
CASSLNKATGELFF
TGTGCCAGCAGCTTAAATAAGGCCACCGGGGAGCTGTTTTTT
>TRBD1|TRBJ2-5|TRBV10-3|once
CAIRPGQGVKTQYF
TGTGCCATCAGACCGGGACAGGGTGTGAAGACCCAGTACTTC
>TRBD2|TRBJ2-7|TRBV28|NA
CASRLSGRYEQYF
TGTGCCAGCAGGTTGAGCGGGAGGTACGAGCAGTACTTC
>TRBD2|TRBJ2-3|TRBV7-9|once
CASSLVSGRTDTQYF
TGTGCCAGCAGCTTAGTGAGCGGGAGGACAGATACGCAGTATTTT
>NA|TRBJ2-1|TRBV19|NA
CASSIDSTGGSYNEQFF
TGTGCCAGTAGTATAGACTCGACAGGCGGCTCCTACAATGAGCAGTTCTTC
>NA|TRBJ2-3|TRBV2|NA
CASSEVLFTDTQYF
TGTGCCAGCAGTGAAGTACTTTTCACAGATACGCAGTATTTT
>TRBD1|TRBJ2-7|TRBV25-1|NA
CASSADRGYEQYF
TGTGCCAGCAGTGCGGACAGGGGCTACGAGCAGTACTTC
>NA|TRBJ2-4|TRBV10-3|NA
CAIRADSDIQYF
TGTGCCATCAGGGCCGACAGTGACATTCAGTACTTC
>NA|TRBJ2-7|TRBV7-9|few
CASSYPGPRYEQYF
TGTGCCAGCAGCTACCCGGGACCCCGCTACGAGCAGTACTTC
>NA|TRBJ1-1|TRBV6-1|NA
CASRRQSNTEAFF
TGTGCCAGCAGAAGACAGTCTAACACTGAAGCTTTCTTT
>NA|TRBJ1-3|TRBV10-3|NA
CAISDPWGRENTIYF
TGTGCCATCAGTGATCCGTGGGGGCGTGAAAACACCATATATTTT
>NA|TRBJ1-5|TRBV6-1|NA
CASSALGQLGEPQHF
TGTGCCAGCAGCGCCCTGGGCCAGTTAGGAGAGCCCCAGCATTTT
>TRBD2|TRBJ2-7|TRBV5-4|NA
CASSPGLQVAGGFYEQYF
TGTGCCAGCAGCCCAGGGTTGCAAGTGGCGGGAGGGTTTTACGAGCAGTACTTC
>NA|TRBJ2-7|TRBV6-4|few
CASSDSEGGSYEQYF
TGTGCCAGCAGTGACTCAGAGGGGGGGTCCTACGAGCAGTACTTC
>NA|TRBJ2-7|TRBV6-6|NA
CASSYDRGPTYEQYF
TGTGCCAGCAGTTACGATCGCGGACCTACCTACGAGCAGTACTTC